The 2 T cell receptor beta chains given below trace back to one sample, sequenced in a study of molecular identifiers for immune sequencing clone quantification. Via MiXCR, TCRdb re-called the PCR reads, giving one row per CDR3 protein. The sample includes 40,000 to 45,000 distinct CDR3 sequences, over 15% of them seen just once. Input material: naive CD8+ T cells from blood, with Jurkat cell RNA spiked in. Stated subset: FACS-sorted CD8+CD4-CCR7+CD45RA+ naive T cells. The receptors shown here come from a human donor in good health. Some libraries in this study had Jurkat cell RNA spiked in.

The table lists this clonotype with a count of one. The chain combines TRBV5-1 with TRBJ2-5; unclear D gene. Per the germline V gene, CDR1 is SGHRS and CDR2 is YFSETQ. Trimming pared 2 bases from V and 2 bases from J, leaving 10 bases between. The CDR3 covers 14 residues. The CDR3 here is CASSFLLQQETQYF. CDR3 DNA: TGCGCCAGCAGCTTTTTATTGCAGCAAGAGACCCAGTACTTC.

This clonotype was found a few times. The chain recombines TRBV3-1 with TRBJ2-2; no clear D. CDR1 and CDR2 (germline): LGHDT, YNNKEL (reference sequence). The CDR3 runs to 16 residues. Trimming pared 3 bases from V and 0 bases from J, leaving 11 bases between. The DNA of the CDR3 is TGTGCCAGCAGCCAGCACCAATCGACGAACACCGGGGAGCTGTTTTTT. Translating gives CASSQHQSTNTGELFF.